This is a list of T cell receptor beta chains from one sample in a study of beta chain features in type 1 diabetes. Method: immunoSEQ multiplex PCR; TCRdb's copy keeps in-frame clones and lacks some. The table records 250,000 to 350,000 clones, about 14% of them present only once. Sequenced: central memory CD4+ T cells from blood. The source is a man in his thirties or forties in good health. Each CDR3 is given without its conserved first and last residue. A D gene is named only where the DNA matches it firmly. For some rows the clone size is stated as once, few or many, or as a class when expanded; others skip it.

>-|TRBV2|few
ASGAGEQY
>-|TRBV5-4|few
ASSLNNPRGV
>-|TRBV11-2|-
ASSLSLGQGNEQF
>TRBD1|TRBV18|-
ASSTRDRGKLF
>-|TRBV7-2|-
ASSSRDTIY
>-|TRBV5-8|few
ASSLRSARGETQY
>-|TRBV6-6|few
ASSQGQETQY
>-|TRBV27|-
ASKALRTDTQY
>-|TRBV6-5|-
ASSYGGNQPQH
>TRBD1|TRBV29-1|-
SVAGHRGETQY
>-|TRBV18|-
ASSPTQNTEAF
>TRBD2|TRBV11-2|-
ASSFFRTSGRSAGELF
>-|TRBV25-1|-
ASRQVNTGELF
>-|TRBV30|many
AWSRTSGELF
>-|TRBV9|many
ASSVGTTDNTGELF
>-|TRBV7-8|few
ASSLIGQNEQY
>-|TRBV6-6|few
ASSYSGQGYQETQY
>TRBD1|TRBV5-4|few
ASSQESGQGNRGYT
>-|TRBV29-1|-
SVFPGGVTAF
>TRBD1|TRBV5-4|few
ASSLAGGRGGYT
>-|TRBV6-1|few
ASSRRWTEAF
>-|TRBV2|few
ASSESNQPQH
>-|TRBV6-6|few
ATQSSYNEQF
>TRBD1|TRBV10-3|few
AISDRGVDNSPLH
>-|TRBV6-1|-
ASSYDPADTQY
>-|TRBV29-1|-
SVSSGIANEQF
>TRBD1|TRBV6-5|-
ASSRDRTYGYT
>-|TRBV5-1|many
ASSSAWGDTQY
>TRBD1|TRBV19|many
ASSQGDRTDTQY
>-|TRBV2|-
ASSEGSSGANVLT
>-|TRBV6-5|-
ASSRGTEAF
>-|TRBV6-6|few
ASRDLTVSYIQPQH
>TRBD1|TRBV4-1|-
ASNQGQDNSPLH
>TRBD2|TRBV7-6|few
ASSLALAGRDTQY
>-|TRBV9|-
ASSGGGHRETQY
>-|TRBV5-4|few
ASSQSGVYTGELF
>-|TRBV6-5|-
ASSYRGSRDTEAF
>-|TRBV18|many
ASSPSRSTDTQY
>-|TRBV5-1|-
ASSLGLGETQY
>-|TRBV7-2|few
ASSSSPTGTDTQY
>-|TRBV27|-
ASSLSRGASTEAF
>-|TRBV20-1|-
SARPEETQY
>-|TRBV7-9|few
ASSSLSVETQY
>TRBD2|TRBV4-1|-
ASSQDGVGLAVTDTQY
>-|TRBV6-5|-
ASSMYGGDYEQY
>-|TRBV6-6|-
AIVDTLNTEAF
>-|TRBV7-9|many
ASSFGGTETQY
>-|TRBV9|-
ASSQAGPTGTQY
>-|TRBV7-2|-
ASSPEYRTVQETQY
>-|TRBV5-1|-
ASSPQTGGETQY
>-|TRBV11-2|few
ASSVDKDQPQH
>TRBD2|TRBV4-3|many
ASSQGLARRYNEQF
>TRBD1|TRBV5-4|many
ASSREGTANYGYT